This T cell receptor (beta chain) stems from a study of T cells after yellow fever vaccination. TCRdb re-called the 5' RACE reads through MiXCR, storing one row per CDR3 protein. The repertoire consists of some 150,000 distinct CDR3 sequences, with under 7% occurring once and the leading ten covering about 0.6%. In germline, CDR1 is DFQATT, CDR2 SNEGSKA (reference sequence). With 4 bases clipped from V and 5 bases from J, the junction kept 3 bases outside the gene matches. The CDR3 is made up of 14 amino acids. The table lists this clonotype with many counts. The TCR comes from a man aged 30 to 45 who received the YFV17D yellow fever vaccine. The sequenced sample was CD4+ T cells sorted from PBMCs, obtained 10 days after the yellow fever booster vaccination. V is TRBV20-1 and J is TRBJ2-2; 11 bases line up with TRBD1. CDR3 nucleotides: TGCAGTGCTATCGGGACAGGGGGAACCGGGGAGCTGTTTTTT. This translates into CSAIGTGGTGELFF.